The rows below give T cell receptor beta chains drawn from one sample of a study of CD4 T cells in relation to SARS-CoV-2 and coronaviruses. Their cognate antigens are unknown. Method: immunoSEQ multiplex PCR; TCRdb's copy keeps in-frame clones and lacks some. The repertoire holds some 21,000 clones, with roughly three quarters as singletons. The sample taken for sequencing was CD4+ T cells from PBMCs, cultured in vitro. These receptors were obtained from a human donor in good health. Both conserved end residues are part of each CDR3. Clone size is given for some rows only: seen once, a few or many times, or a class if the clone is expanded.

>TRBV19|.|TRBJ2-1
CASSTPGQGYNEQFF
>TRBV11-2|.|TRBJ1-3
CASSYSGRGLGNTIYF
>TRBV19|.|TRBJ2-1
CASSIDGGSGFRLYNEQFF
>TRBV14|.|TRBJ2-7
CASSQLRGGEQYF
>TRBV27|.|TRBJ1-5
CASSPNGGPQHF
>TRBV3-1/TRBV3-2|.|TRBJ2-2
CASSQENFFTGELFF
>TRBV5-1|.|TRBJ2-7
CASSLIGGQGYEQYF
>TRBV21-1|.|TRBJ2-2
CASSRLAGGWGCGELFF
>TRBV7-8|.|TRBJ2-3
CASSLALILGDTQYF
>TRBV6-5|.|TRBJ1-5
CASPLDRSDQPQHF
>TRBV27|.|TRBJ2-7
CASGLAGIYEQYF
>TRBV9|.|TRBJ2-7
CASSVRAGYNYEQYF
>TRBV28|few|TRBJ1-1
CASSPGTLRTTEAFF
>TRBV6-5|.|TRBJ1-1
CASSPPARGTEAFF
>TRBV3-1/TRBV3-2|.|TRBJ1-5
CASSQAGTARNQPQHF
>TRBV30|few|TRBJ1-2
CARDTLYGYTF
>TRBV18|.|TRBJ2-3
CASSPRDLAGGDTQYF
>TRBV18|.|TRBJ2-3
CASSATGPPDTQYF
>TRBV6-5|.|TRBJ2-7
CASTGTHILYEQYF
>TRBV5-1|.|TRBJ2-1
CASSAGQGAFNEQFF
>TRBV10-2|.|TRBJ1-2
CASLQTGTSYGYTF
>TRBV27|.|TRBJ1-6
CASSSGFGNSPLHF
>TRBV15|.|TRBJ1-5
CATSGDITGGWQPQHF
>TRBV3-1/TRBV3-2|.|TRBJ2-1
CASSQVSSYNEQFF
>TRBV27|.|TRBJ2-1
CASSSSSGSSYNEQFF
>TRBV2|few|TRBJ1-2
CASRGANYGYTF
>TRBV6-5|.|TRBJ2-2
CASSYLNTGELFF
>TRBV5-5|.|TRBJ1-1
CASSPGVVKNTEAFF
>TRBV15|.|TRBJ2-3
CATSRDLGQLSDTQYF
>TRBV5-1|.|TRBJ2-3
CASSRLAGVGTDTQYF
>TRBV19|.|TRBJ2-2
CASSMIQGARDTGELFF
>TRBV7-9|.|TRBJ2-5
CASRHRQRGGTVAGETQYF
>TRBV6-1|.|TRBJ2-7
CASSEAGSSYEQYF
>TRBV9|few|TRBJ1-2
CASSGTGRNYGYTF
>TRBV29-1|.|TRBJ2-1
CSVTLGLSYNEQFF
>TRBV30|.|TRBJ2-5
CAWSRYGGPIQETQYF
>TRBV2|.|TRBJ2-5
CASSEGPETQYF
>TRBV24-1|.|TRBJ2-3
CATSGSTDTQYF
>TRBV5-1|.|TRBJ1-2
CASSLDRGQYGYTF
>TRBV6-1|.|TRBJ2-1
CASSEAGGTYNEQFF
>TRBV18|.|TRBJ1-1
CASSPQLGNTEAFF
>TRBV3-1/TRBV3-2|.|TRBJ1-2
CASSQMPRDRGGYTF
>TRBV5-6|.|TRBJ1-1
CASSLGRSSNTEAFF
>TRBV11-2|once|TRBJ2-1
CASSLGLAGVRSYNEQFF
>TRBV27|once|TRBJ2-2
CASSGYRGYTGELFF
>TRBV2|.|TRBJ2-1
CASSGKGGVSNEQFF
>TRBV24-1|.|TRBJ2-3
CATAELDSTDTQYF
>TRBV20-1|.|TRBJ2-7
CSVRGAYEQYF
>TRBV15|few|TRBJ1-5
CATSRIYSNQPQHF